These T cell receptor beta chains were read from a single sample in a study of CD8+ T cells in alopecia areata. Sequencing was performed with immunoSEQ multiplex PCR; in TCRdb, only in-frame clones are kept and a portion is missing. Of 150,000 to 200,000 clones in the sample, roughly 64% were seen once. The material was CD8+ T cells sorted from blood, obtained at week 24, from a patient treated with tofacitinib. The receptors were gathered from a human donor with alopecia areata. Each CDR3 is given without its conserved first and last residue.

J gene: TRBJ2-7; V gene: TRBV5-1; CDR3 protein: ASSLAVASGESSYEQY
J gene: TRBJ2-3; V gene: TRBV7-9; CDR3 protein: ASSLASRFGTDTQY
J gene: TRBJ2-1; V gene: TRBV30; CDR3 protein: AGYWTGQEYEQF
J gene: TRBJ2-7; V gene: TRBV4-1; CDR3 protein: ASSQDPGEQY
J gene: TRBJ2-7; V gene: TRBV7-9; CDR3 protein: ASSRQANPYEQY
J gene: TRBJ2-6; V gene: TRBV6-5; CDR3 protein: ASSNSGSGANVLT
J gene: TRBJ2-1; V gene: TRBV15; CDR3 protein: ATSRGTQGFYNEQF
J gene: TRBJ2-7; V gene: TRBV27; CDR3 protein: ASSLAGASYEQY
J gene: TRBJ1-5; V gene: TRBV27; CDR3 protein: ASASYGNQPQH
J gene: TRBJ2-4; V gene: TRBV29-1; CDR3 protein: SVAGTSGAGKNIQY
J gene: TRBJ2-3; V gene: TRBV19; CDR3 protein: ASSIWGTDTQY